The following is a TCR beta chain sequence with its context. The target antigen is unknown. Clones were sequenced by immunoSEQ multiplex PCR, and TCRdb holds only the in-frame ones, with some missing. The data show 100,000 to 150,000 clones, 92% seen once. The V gene's germline CDR1 is MNHNY and CDR2 SVGAGI (reference sequence). CDR3 length equals 11 residues. V gave up 5 bases and J gave up 2 bases, with 4 bases separating them. The entry originates in a study of Tregs in tolerant kidney transplant recipients. Findings of the study overall: The small number of patients limits these findings pending further validation.

The specimen sequenced was CD4+ T cells from blood. The chain has TRBV6-6 and TRBJ2-7; unclear D gene. The receptor's source is a human donor in good health. CDR3 region: CASSHTYEQYF. In nucleotides, the CDR3 is TGTGCCAGCAGTCATACCTACGAGCAGTACTTC.